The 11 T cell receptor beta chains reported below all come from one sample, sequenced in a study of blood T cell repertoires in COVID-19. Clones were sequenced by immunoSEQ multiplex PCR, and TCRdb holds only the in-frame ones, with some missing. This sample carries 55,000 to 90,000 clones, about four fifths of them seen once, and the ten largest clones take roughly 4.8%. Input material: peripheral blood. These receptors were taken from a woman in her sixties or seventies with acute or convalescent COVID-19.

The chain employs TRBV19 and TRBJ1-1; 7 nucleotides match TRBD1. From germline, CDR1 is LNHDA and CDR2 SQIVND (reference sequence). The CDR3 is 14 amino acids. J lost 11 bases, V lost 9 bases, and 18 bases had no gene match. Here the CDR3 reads CASHHPGGSQRAFF. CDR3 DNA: TGTGCCAGCCACCATCCAGGGGGTTCGCAACGGGCTTTCTTT.

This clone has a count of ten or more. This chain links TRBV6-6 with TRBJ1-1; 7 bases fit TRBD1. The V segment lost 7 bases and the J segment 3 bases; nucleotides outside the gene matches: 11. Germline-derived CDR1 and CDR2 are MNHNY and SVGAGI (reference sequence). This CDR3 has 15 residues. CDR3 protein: CASKDPGQGDTEAFF. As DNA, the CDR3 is TGTGCCAGCAAAGATCCGGGGCAGGGGGACACTGAAGCTTTCTTT.

CDR3 loop: CAWSHIRTSTNEKLFF. The CDR3, as DNA: TGTGCCTGGAGTCACATCCGGACATCAACTAATGAAAAACTGTTTTTT. The chain has TRBV30 and TRBJ1-4, with D possibly being TRBD1 (5 bases). This CDR3 spans 16 amino acids. Germline lookup yields CDR1 GTSNPN and CDR2 SVGIG (reference sequence). Trimming took off 2 bases at V and 0 bases at J, with 13 bases between the two ends.

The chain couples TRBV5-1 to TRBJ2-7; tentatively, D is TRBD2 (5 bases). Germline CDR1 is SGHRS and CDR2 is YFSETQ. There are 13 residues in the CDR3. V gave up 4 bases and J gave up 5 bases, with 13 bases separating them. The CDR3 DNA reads TGCGCCAGCAGCCGGCCGGACTCTCACGAGCAGTACTTC. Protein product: CASSRPDSHEQYF.

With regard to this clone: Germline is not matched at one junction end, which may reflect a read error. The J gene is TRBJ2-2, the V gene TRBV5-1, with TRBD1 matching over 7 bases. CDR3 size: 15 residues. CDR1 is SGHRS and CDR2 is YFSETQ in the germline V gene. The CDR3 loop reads CASSSGQTNIGELFF. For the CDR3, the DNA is TGCGCCAGCAGCTCGGGACAGACGAACATCGGGGAGCTGTTTTTT.

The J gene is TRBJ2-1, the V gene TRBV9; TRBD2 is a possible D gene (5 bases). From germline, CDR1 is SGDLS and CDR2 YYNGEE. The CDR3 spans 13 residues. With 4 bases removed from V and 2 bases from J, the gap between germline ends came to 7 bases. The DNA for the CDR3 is TGTGCCAGCAGCCCCGGGGCCTACAATGAGCAGTTCTTC. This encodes CASSPGAYNEQFF.

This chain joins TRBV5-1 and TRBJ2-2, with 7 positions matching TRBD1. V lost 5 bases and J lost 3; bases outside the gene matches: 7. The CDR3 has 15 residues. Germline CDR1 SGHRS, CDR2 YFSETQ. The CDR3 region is CASSLQTGDTGELFF. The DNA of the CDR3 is TGCGCCAGCAGTTTGCAAACAGGGGACACCGGGGAGCTGTTTTTT.

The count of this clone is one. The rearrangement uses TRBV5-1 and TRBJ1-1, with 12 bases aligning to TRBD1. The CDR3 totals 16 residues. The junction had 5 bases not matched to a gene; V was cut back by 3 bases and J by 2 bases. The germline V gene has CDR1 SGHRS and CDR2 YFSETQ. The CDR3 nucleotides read TGCGCCAGCAGCTCCCCGGGACAGGGGGCAAACACTGAAGCTTTCTTT. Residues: CASSSPGQGANTEAFF.

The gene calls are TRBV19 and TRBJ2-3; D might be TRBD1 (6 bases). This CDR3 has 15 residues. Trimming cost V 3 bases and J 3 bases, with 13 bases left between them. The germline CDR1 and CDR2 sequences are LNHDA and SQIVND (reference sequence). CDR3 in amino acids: CASSIGVQGTDTQYF. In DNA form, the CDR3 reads TGTGCCAGTAGTATTGGTGTACAGGGAACAGATACGCAGTATTTT.

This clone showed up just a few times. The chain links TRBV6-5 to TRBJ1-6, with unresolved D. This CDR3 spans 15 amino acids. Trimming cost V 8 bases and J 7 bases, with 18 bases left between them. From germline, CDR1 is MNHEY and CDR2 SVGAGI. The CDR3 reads CASCRTSPRNSPLHF. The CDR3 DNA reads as TGTGCCAGCTGCAGGACTTCCCCCCGGAATTCACCCCTCCACTTT.

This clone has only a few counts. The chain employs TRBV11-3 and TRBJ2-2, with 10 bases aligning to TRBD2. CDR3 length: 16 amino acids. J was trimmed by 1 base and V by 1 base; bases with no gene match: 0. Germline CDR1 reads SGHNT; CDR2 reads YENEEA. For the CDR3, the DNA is TGTGCCAGCAGCTTAGCTAGCGGGGGGAACACCGGGGAGCTGTTTTTT. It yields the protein CASSLASGGNTGELFF.